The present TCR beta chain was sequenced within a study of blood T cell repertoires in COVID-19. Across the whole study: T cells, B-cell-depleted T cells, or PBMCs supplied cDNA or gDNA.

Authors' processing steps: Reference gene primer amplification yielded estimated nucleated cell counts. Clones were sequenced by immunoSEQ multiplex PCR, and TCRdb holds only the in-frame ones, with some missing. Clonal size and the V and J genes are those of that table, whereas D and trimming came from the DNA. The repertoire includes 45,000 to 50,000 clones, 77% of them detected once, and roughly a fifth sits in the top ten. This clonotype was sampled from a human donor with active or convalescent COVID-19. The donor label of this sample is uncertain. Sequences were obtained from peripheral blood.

The DNA for the CDR3 is TGTGCCACCAGCAGAGATCAGGGGGCTGTAAACACCATATATTTT. Encoded protein: CATSRDQGAVNTIYF. The V and J genes are TRBV15 and TRBJ1-3; 8 bases agree with TRBD1. V gave up 0 bases and J gave up 6 bases; unmatched junction bases: 4. The length of the CDR3 is 15 residues. Germline V gene lookup returns CDR1 LNHNV and CDR2 YYDKDF (reference sequence).